A selection of T cell receptor beta chains follows, all from one sample in a study of T cell changes during pregnancy in multiple sclerosis. The repertoire was sequenced with immunoSEQ multiplex PCR; TCRdb's copy has only in-frame clones and lacks some. The repertoire holds about 57,000 clones, with approximately 92% as singletons. This specimen was CD4+ T cells from peripheral blood mononuclear cells, taken in the third trimester of pregnancy. These receptors all come from a female donor with multiple sclerosis, enrolled in a pregnancy study. Each CDR3 is given with its conserved first and last residue. Fields, in order: clone size, CDR3 length, V gene, J gene, D gene, CDR3 DNA, CDR3 protein. The D gene is left open where the match is weak. Not all rows give a size; the values are once, few, many and, for expanded clones, a class.

abundance: -
len: 17
v_gene: TRBV19
j_gene: TRBJ1-5
d_gene: -
CDR3nt: TGTGCCAGTAGTACAACGAGACAGTTCTATAGCAATCAGCCCCAGCATTTT
CDR3aa: CASSTTRQFYSNQPQHF

abundance: -
len: 13
v_gene: TRBV18
j_gene: TRBJ1-2
d_gene: -
CDR3nt: TGTGCCAGCTCACCAGACAGGAACTATGGCTACACCTTC
CDR3aa: CASSPDRNYGYTF

abundance: -
len: 16
v_gene: TRBV9
j_gene: TRBJ2-5
d_gene: TRBD2
CDR3nt: TGTGCCAGCAGCGAAGGGACTAGCGGGGGGCAAGAGACCCAGTACTTC
CDR3aa: CASSEGTSGGQETQYF

abundance: -
len: 14
v_gene: TRBV7-3
j_gene: TRBJ2-2
d_gene: -
CDR3nt: TGTGCCAGCAGCTTAGATGCGCGGAGCGGGGAGCTGTTTTTT
CDR3aa: CASSLDARSGELFF

abundance: -
len: 14
v_gene: TRBV5-1
j_gene: TRBJ2-5
d_gene: TRBD1
CDR3nt: TGCGCCAGCAGCTTGGGGGACAGACAAGAGACCCAGTACTTC
CDR3aa: CASSLGDRQETQYF

abundance: -
len: 13
v_gene: TRBV5-6
j_gene: TRBJ1-6
d_gene: -
CDR3nt: TGTGCCAGCAGCTTGGAGGGGAATTCACCCCTCCACTTT
CDR3aa: CASSLEGNSPLHF

abundance: few
len: 16
v_gene: TRBV19
j_gene: TRBJ2-5
d_gene: TRBD2
CDR3nt: TGTGCCAGTAGTAGAGGGACTAGCGGCCGGGCGGAGACCCAGTACTTC
CDR3aa: CASSRGTSGRAETQYF

abundance: -
len: 16
v_gene: TRBV7-9
j_gene: TRBJ2-5
d_gene: -
CDR3nt: TGTGCCAGCAGCTGGCCCCAGGGGGGCCCGCAAGAGACCCAGTACTTC
CDR3aa: CASSWPQGGPQETQYF

abundance: -
len: 17
v_gene: TRBV11-2
j_gene: TRBJ2-5
d_gene: TRBD2
CDR3nt: TGTGCCAGCAGCCTAAAGACTAGCGGGGGCCCGAGGGAGACCCAGTACTTC
CDR3aa: CASSLKTSGGPRETQYF

abundance: -
len: 17
v_gene: TRBV28
j_gene: TRBJ2-5
d_gene: TRBD2
CDR3nt: TGTGCCAGCAGCCCCCTCGGGACTAGCGGGGGGAAGGAGACCCAGTACTTC
CDR3aa: CASSPLGTSGGKETQYF

abundance: -
len: 11
v_gene: TRBV7-2
j_gene: TRBJ1-2
d_gene: -
CDR3nt: TGTGCCAGCACCTCGGGTGGTGGCTACACCTTC
CDR3aa: CASTSGGGYTF

abundance: -
len: 13
v_gene: TRBV7-2
j_gene: TRBJ1-2
d_gene: -
CDR3nt: TGTGCCAGCAGCTTAGACGGGGGATATGGCTACACCTTC
CDR3aa: CASSLDGGYGYTF

abundance: few
len: 13
v_gene: TRBV7-3
j_gene: TRBJ1-1
d_gene: TRBD1
CDR3nt: TGTGCCAGCAGCTCTTCCGGGACAGGGATGACTTTCTTT
CDR3aa: CASSSSGTGMTFF

abundance: -
len: 14
v_gene: TRBV6-5
j_gene: TRBJ1-2
d_gene: -
CDR3nt: TGTGCCAGCAGTACGTTCAGGACACGGAATGGCTACACCTTC
CDR3aa: CASSTFRTRNGYTF

abundance: -
len: 13
v_gene: TRBV10-3
j_gene: TRBJ1-3
d_gene: -
CDR3nt: TGTGCCATCAGAGACAGCTCTGGAAACACCATATATTTT
CDR3aa: CAIRDSSGNTIYF

abundance: -
len: 16
v_gene: TRBV19
j_gene: TRBJ2-2
d_gene: TRBD2
CDR3nt: TGTGCCAGTAGTATTACGGGGGGGAGGAACACCGGGGAGCTGTTTTTT
CDR3aa: CASSITGGRNTGELFF

abundance: -
len: 18
v_gene: TRBV6-4
j_gene: TRBJ2-3
d_gene: TRBD2
CDR3nt: TGTGCCAGCAGTGACTGTCGGAATAGCGGGGCGCTCACAGATACGCAGTATTTT
CDR3aa: CASSDCRNSGALTDTQYF

abundance: -
len: 16
v_gene: TRBV7-3
j_gene: TRBJ2-7
d_gene: TRBD2
CDR3nt: TGTGCCAGCAGCAGAAGCGGGGGGGCGGCTACCTACGAGCAGTACTTC
CDR3aa: CASSRSGGAATYEQYF

abundance: -
len: 15
v_gene: TRBV7-8
j_gene: TRBJ2-1
d_gene: TRBD2
CDR3nt: TGTGCCAGCAGCTTACTGGCGGGGGGGCGGAATGAGCAGTTCTTC
CDR3aa: CASSLLAGGRNEQFF

abundance: -
len: 16
v_gene: TRBV6-5
j_gene: TRBJ2-2
d_gene: TRBD1
CDR3nt: TGTGCCAGCAGTTCCCCCGGACAGGGGAAGACCGGGGAGCTGTTTTTT
CDR3aa: CASSSPGQGKTGELFF

abundance: -
len: 14
v_gene: TRBV29-1
j_gene: TRBJ1-2
d_gene: TRBD1
CDR3nt: TGCAGCGTTGGAGGTTTGGGACAGTACTATGGCTACACCTTC
CDR3aa: CSVGGLGQYYGYTF

abundance: -
len: 17
v_gene: TRBV11-3
j_gene: TRBJ2-3
d_gene: TRBD2
CDR3nt: TGTGCCAGCAGCTTAGGGCTAGCGGGGACCAGCACAGATACGCAGTATTTT
CDR3aa: CASSLGLAGTSTDTQYF

abundance: -
len: 14
v_gene: TRBV18
j_gene: TRBJ2-7
d_gene: TRBD2
CDR3nt: TGTGCCACCGCCCAACTAGCGGGGGGCTACGAGCAGTACTTC
CDR3aa: CATAQLAGGYEQYF

abundance: -
len: 13
v_gene: TRBV7-2
j_gene: TRBJ1-5
d_gene: TRBD1
CDR3nt: TGTGCCAGCAGGGGACAGAGCAATCAGCCCCAGCATTTT
CDR3aa: CASRGQSNQPQHF

abundance: -
len: 18
v_gene: TRBV6-1
j_gene: TRBJ2-3
d_gene: TRBD2
CDR3nt: TGTGCCAGCAGTGAAACGGCGGCTAGCGGGGGGCACACAGATACGCAGTATTTT
CDR3aa: CASSETAASGGHTDTQYF

abundance: -
len: 13
v_gene: TRBV19
j_gene: TRBJ1-2
d_gene: TRBD1
CDR3nt: TGTGCCAGTAGTCCCAGACAGGGCTATGGCTACACCTTC
CDR3aa: CASSPRQGYGYTF

abundance: -
len: 14
v_gene: TRBV7-9
j_gene: TRBJ2-1
d_gene: -
CDR3nt: TGTGCCAGCAGCTCTCCGGACTTTTACAATGAGCAGTTCTTC
CDR3aa: CASSSPDFYNEQFF

abundance: -
len: 15
v_gene: TRBV10-3
j_gene: TRBJ1-3
d_gene: TRBD1
CDR3nt: TGTGCCATCAGTGAAGGGACAGGGGGCATCGGCACCATATATTTT
CDR3aa: CAISEGTGGIGTIYF

abundance: -
len: 15
v_gene: TRBV11-3
j_gene: TRBJ2-2
d_gene: TRBD2
CDR3nt: TGTGCCAGCAGCCCCAGGGCGGGGGGGTCCGGGGAGCTGTTTTTT
CDR3aa: CASSPRAGGSGELFF

abundance: -
len: 15
v_gene: TRBV18
j_gene: TRBJ2-2
d_gene: TRBD1
CDR3nt: TGTGCCAGCTCACCAGGGACAGCGAACACCGGGGAGCTGTTTTTT
CDR3aa: CASSPGTANTGELFF

abundance: -
len: 13
v_gene: TRBV7-3
j_gene: TRBJ1-1
d_gene: -
CDR3nt: TGTGCCAGCAGCCGACAACCGAACACTGAAGCTTTCTTT
CDR3aa: CASSRQPNTEAFF

abundance: -
len: 14
v_gene: TRBV7-2
j_gene: TRBJ2-7
d_gene: TRBD1
CDR3nt: TGTGCCAGCAGCCCAGGGGGCAGGGCCTACGAGCAGTACTTC
CDR3aa: CASSPGGRAYEQYF

abundance: -
len: 15
v_gene: TRBV7-3
j_gene: TRBJ2-1
d_gene: TRBD1
CDR3nt: TGTGCCAGCAGGCCATCCGGGACAGGGGACAATGAGCAGTTCTTC
CDR3aa: CASRPSGTGDNEQFF

abundance: -
len: 13
v_gene: TRBV5-6
j_gene: TRBJ1-2
d_gene: -
CDR3nt: TGTGCCAGCAGCTTGGAACTAGCCCTCTTCTACACCTTC
CDR3aa: CASSLELALFYTF

abundance: -
len: 12
v_gene: TRBV25-1
j_gene: TRBJ1-2
d_gene: -
CDR3nt: TGTGCCAGCAGGGACAACTTCTATGGCTACACCTTC
CDR3aa: CASRDNFYGYTF

abundance: -
len: 15
v_gene: TRBV14
j_gene: TRBJ1-4
d_gene: -
CDR3nt: TGTGCCAGCAGCCTTTTTTCGGGTGATGGTGAAAAACTGTTTTTT
CDR3aa: CASSLFSGDGEKLFF

abundance: -
len: 14
v_gene: TRBV18
j_gene: TRBJ1-5
d_gene: -
CDR3nt: TGTGCCAGCTCACCCGAAGACAGGAATCAGCCCCAGCATTTT
CDR3aa: CASSPEDRNQPQHF

abundance: -
len: 17
v_gene: TRBV7-9
j_gene: TRBJ2-2
d_gene: TRBD1
CDR3nt: TGTGCCAGCCCATGCCGGGACAGGGATTCCGACACCGGGGAGCTGTTTTTT
CDR3aa: CASPCRDRDSDTGELFF

abundance: once
len: 13
v_gene: TRBV29-1
j_gene: TRBJ2-2
d_gene: -
CDR3nt: TGCAGCGTTGATTCAGGGAACACCGGGGAGCTGTTTTTT
CDR3aa: CSVDSGNTGELFF

abundance: -
len: 13
v_gene: TRBV7-2
j_gene: TRBJ1-2
d_gene: TRBD1
CDR3nt: TGTGCCAGCAGCCCGGACAGGGTACAGGGCTACACCTTC
CDR3aa: CASSPDRVQGYTF

abundance: -
len: 16
v_gene: TRBV9
j_gene: TRBJ2-3
d_gene: TRBD2
CDR3nt: TGTGCCAGCAGCTTCAGCGGGGGCCAGAGCACAGATACGCAGTATTTT
CDR3aa: CASSFSGGQSTDTQYF

abundance: -
len: 15
v_gene: TRBV10-3
j_gene: TRBJ2-7
d_gene: -
CDR3nt: TGTGCCATCAGCCTTACGACCAACTCAGGGTACGAGCAGTACTTC
CDR3aa: CAISLTTNSGYEQYF

abundance: -
len: 12
v_gene: TRBV2
j_gene: TRBJ2-5
d_gene: -
CDR3nt: TGTGCCAGCGGGGAGCCTGAAGAGACCCAGTACTTC
CDR3aa: CASGEPEETQYF

abundance: -
len: 14
v_gene: TRBV11-1
j_gene: TRBJ1-1
d_gene: -
CDR3nt: TGTGCCAGCCGGGGGGACGGGACGGGGACTGAAGCTTTCTTT
CDR3aa: CASRGDGTGTEAFF

abundance: -
len: 16
v_gene: TRBV15
j_gene: TRBJ2-2
d_gene: -
CDR3nt: TGTGCCACCAGCAGAGATCGAGGGCGGAGAACCGGGGAGCTGTTTTTT
CDR3aa: CATSRDRGRRTGELFF

abundance: once
len: 15
v_gene: TRBV6-5
j_gene: TRBJ2-3
d_gene: -
CDR3nt: TGTGCCAGCCGTTATATCGGGATCGGCACAGATACGCAGTATTTT
CDR3aa: CASRYIGIGTDTQYF

abundance: -
len: 12
v_gene: TRBV7-8
j_gene: TRBJ2-7
d_gene: -
CDR3nt: TGTGCCAGCAGTTCTACCACTTACGAGCAGTACTTC
CDR3aa: CASSSTTYEQYF

abundance: -
len: 13
v_gene: TRBV5-6
j_gene: TRBJ1-5
d_gene: TRBD1
CDR3nt: TGTGCCAGCAGCTGGGGACAGAATCAGCCCCAGCATTTT
CDR3aa: CASSWGQNQPQHF